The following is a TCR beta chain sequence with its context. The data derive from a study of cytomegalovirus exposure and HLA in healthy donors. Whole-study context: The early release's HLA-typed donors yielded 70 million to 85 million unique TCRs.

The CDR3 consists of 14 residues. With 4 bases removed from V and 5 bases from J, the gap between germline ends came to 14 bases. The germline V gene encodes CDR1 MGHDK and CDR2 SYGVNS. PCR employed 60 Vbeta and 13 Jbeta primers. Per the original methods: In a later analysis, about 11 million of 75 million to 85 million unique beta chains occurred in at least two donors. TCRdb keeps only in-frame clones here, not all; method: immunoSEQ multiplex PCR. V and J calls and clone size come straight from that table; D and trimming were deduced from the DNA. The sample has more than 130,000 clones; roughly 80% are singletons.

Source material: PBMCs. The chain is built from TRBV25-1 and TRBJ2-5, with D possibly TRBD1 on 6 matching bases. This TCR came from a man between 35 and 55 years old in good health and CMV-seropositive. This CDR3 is CASSVPGVIETQYF. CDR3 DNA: TGTGCCAGCAGTGTTCCAGGGGTGATTGAGACCCAGTACTTC.